This entry lists 6 T cell receptor beta chains sequenced from one sample in a study of cytotoxic CD8 clonotypes in ibrutinib-treated CLL. Method: immunoSEQ multiplex PCR; TCRdb's copy keeps in-frame clones and lacks some. The profile shows over 75,000 clones, 60% to 80% of them singletons. Sample: PBMCs, taken after 12 months of ibrutinib treatment. All receptors come from a human donor with chronic lymphocytic leukemia.

The rearrangement links TRBV29-1 to TRBJ2-1; 10 bases line up with TRBD1. In germline, CDR1 is SQVTM, CDR2 ANQGSEA. The CDR3 runs to 17 residues. With V trimmed by 7 bases and J by 4 bases, 16 bases remained unmatched. The CDR3 protein is CSARAGAGQGFYNEQFF. CDR3 DNA: TGCAGCGCTCGCGCGGGAGCGGGACAGGGGTTTTACAATGAGCAGTTCTTC.

The rearrangement joins TRBV11-2 to TRBJ1-5, with D hard to call. Between the trimmed V and J ends, which lost 1 base and 0 bases, there was a span of 7 bases. CDR1 is SGHAT and CDR2 is FQNNGV in the germline V gene. The CDR3 consists of 15 residues. The CDR3 DNA follows: TGTGCCAGCAGCTTAGTCCCGAATAGCAATCAGCCCCAGCATTTT. Amino acids: CASSLVPNSNQPQHF.

The chain carries TRBV27 and TRBJ2-5; perhaps TRBD2 as D (7 bases). In germline, CDR1 is MNHEY, CDR2 SMNVEV (reference sequence). CDR3 length: 15 residues. The ends were cut back, 6 bases at V and 2 bases at J, with 16 bases in the middle. CDR3 nucleotide sequence: TGTGCCAGCAGAGAGAGGGGGGGGCCTCAAGAGACCCAGTACTTC. This sequence encodes CASRERGGPQETQYF.

The chain uses TRBV30 and TRBJ2-1; 8 nucleotides match TRBD2. The CDR3 consists of 15 residues. V lost 3 bases to trimming and J lost 1 base; unmatched junction nucleotides: 5. The germline gives CDR1 GTSNPN, CDR2 SVGIG (reference sequence). CDR3 in amino acids: CAWSGGVGSYNEQFF. CDR3 coding DNA: TGTGCCTGGAGCGGGGGGGTAGGGTCCTACAATGAGCAGTTCTTC.

The V call is TRBV10-3, the J call TRBJ2-5; TRBD1 or TRBD2 may be the D gene (5 bases each). V was clipped by 4 bases and J by 2 bases, with 17 bases between them. Germline CDR1 and CDR2: ENHRY and SYGVKD. The CDR3 is 16 residues long. CDR3 sequence: CAISVRDQGLQETQYF. The CDR3 DNA follows: TGTGCCATCAGTGTGAGGGACCAAGGATTACAAGAGACCCAGTACTTC.

This clone was seen just once. The rearrangement uses TRBV2 and TRBJ1-6, with 8 bases identical to TRBD1. From germline, CDR1 is SNHLY and CDR2 FYNNEI. The V and J ends lost 4 bases and 5 bases, in that order; junction bases with no gene match: 4. The CDR3 is 15 amino acids. The CDR3 sequence is CASSAQGEDNSPLHF. For the CDR3, the DNA is TGTGCCAGCAGTGCACAGGGGGAGGATAATTCACCCCTCCACTTT.